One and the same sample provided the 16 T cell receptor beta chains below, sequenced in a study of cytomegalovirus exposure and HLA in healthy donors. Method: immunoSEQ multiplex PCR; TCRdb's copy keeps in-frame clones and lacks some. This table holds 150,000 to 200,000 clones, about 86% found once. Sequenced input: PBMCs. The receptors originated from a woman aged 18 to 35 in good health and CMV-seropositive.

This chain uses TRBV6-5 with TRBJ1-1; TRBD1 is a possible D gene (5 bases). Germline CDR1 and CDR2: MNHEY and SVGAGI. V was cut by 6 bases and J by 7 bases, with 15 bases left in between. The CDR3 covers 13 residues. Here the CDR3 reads CASRAAGPLEAFF. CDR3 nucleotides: TGTGCCAGCAGGGCGGCGGGACCCCTTGAAGCTTTCTTT.

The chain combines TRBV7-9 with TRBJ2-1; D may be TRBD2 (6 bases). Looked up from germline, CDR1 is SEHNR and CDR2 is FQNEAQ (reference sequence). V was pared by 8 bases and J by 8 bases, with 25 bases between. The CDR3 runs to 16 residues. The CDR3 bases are TGTGCCAGCGTCGACGGGGGTCAAAGAACAATCTATGAGCAGTTCTTC. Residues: CASVDGGQRTIYEQFF.

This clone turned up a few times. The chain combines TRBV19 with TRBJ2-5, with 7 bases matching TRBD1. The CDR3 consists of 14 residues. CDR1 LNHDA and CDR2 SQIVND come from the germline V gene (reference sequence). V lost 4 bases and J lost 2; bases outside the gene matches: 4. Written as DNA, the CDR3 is TGTGCCAGTAGTAGCAAGACAGGGCAAGAGACCCAGTACTTC. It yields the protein CASSSKTGQETQYF.

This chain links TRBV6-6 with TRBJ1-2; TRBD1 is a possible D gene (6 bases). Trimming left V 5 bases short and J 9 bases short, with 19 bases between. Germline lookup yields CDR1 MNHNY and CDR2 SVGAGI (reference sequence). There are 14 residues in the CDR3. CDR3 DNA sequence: TGTGCCAGCAGTACCACAGGGAGCACTTTTAGCTACACCTTC. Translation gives CASSTTGSTFSYTF.

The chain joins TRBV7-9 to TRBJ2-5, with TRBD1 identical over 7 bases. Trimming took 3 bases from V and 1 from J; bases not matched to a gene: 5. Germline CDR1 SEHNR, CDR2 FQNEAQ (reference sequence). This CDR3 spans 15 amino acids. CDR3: CASSLLTGTQETQYF. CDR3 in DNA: TGTGCCAGCAGCTTGCTGACAGGGACCCAAGAGACCCAGTACTTC.

The CDR3 DNA reads as TGCGCCAGCAGCCCGACTCCAGACAGGGCGAACTCCTACAATGAGCAGTTCTTC. It yields the protein CASSPTPDRANSYNEQFF. The rearrangement uses TRBV5-1 and TRBJ2-1; 7 positions match TRBD1. V gave up 4 bases and J gave up 0 bases; unmatched junction bases: 13. Germline lookup yields CDR1 SGHRS and CDR2 YFSETQ. This CDR3 has 18 residues.

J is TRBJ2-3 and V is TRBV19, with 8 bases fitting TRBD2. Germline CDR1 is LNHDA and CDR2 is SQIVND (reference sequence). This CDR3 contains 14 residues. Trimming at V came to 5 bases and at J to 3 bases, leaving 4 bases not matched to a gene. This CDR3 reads CASSPGLGTDTQYF. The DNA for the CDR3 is TGTGCCAGTAGTCCGGGACTAGGGACAGATACGCAGTATTTT.

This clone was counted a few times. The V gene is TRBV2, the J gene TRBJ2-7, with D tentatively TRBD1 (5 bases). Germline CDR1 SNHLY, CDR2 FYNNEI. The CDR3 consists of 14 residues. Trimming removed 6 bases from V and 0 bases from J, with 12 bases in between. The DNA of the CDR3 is TGTGCCAGCAGCCCTAAGACAGTCTCCTACGAGCAGTACTTC. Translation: CASSPKTVSYEQYF.

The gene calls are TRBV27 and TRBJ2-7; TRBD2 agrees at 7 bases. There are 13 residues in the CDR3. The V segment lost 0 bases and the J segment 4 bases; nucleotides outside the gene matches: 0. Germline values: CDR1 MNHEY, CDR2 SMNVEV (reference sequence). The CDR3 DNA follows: TGTGCCAGCAGTTTATCGCGGGAGTACGAGCAGTACTTC. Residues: CASSLSREYEQYF.

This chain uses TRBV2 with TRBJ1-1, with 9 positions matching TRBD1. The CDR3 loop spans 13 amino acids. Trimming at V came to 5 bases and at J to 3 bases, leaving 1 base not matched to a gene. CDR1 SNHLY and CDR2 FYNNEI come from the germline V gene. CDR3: CASSRQGDTEAFF. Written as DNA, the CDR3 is TGTGCCAGCAGTAGACAGGGGGACACTGAAGCTTTCTTT. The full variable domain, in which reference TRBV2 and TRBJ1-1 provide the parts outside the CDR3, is EPEVTQTPSHQVTQMGQEVILRCVPISNHLYFYWYRQILGQKVEFLVSFYNNEISEKSEIFDDQFSVERPDGSNFTLKIRSTKLEDSAMYFCASSRQGDTEAFFGQGTRLTVV.

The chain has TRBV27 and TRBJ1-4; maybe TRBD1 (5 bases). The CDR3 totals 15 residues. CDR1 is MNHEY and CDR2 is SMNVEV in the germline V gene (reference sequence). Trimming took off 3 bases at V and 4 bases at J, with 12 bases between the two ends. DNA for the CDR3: TGTGCCAGCAGTTTGGGTATCGGGGGTAATGAAAAACTGTTTTTT. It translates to CASSLGIGGNEKLFF.

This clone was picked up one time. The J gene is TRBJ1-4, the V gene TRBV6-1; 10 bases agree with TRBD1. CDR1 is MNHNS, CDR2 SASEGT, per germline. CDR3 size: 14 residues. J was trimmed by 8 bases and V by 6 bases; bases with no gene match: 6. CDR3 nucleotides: TGTGCCAGCAGAGTAGACAGGGGGCAGGAAAAACTGTTTTTT. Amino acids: CASRVDRGQEKLFF.

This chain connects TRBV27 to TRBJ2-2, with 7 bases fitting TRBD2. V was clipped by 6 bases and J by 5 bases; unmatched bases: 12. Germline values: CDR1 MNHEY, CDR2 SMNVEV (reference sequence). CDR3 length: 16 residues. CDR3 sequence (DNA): TGTGCCAGCAGCCCTCACAGACGCGGGGGTACCGGGGAGCTGTTTTTT. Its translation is CASSPHRRGGTGELFF.

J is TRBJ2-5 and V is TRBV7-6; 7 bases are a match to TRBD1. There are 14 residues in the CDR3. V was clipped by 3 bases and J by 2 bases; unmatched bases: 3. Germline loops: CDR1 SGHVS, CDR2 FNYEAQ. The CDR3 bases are TGTGCCAGCAGCTTCGGGACAGCACAAGAGACCCAGTACTTC. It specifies CASSFGTAQETQYF.

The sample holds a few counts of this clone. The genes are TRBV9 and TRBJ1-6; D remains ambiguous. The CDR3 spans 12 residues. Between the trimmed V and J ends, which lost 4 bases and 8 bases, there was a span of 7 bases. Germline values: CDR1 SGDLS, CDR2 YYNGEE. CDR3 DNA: TGTGCCAGCAGCCCCTCGGATTCACCCCTCCACTTT. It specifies CASSPSDSPLHF.

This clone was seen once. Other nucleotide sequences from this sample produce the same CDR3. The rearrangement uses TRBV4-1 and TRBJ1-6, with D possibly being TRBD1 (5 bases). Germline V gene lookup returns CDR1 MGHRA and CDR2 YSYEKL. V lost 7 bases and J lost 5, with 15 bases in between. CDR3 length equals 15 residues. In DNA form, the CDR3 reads TGCGCCAGCAAGAGGGTCGGGGGTGATAATTCACCCCTCCACTTT. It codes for CASKRVGGDNSPLHF.